Listed below are T cell receptor beta chains from one sample, sequenced in a study of OX40 agonist ivuxolimab in advanced cancers. The table came from immunoSEQ multiplex PCR; TCRdb's copy has only in-frame clones and leaves some out. The repertoire holds tens of thousands of clones, with over 90% as singletons. Sequenced here: CD4+ or CD8+ T cells sorted from blood, sampled in a trial of the OX40 agonist ivuxolimab. Every receptor here comes from an adult with an advanced solid tumor such as melanoma, head and neck, liver or kidney cancer. The CDR3 runs from the conserved cysteine through the conserved F or W. The D gene is left open where the match is weak. A row's size may be missing; if present it is once, few, many or a size class.

clone_size | d_call | j_call | v_call | cdr3_aa | cdr3_nt
NA | NA | TRBJ1-1 | TRBV9 | CASSVASGGTTEAFF | TGTGCCAGCAGCGTAGCTTCAGGAGGGACCACTGAAGCTTTCTTT
NA | NA | TRBJ2-7 | TRBV5-4 | CASSLEVGTYEQYF | TGTGCCAGCAGCTTGGAGGTGGGAACCTACGAGCAGTACTTC
NA | NA | TRBJ2-1 | TRBV2 | CASVDLEGYNEQFF | TGTGCCAGCGTAGATCTGGAGGGATACAATGAGCAGTTCTTC
NA | NA | TRBJ2-3 | TRBV30 | CAWNVPDNYTDTQYF | TGTGCCTGGAATGTTCCGGACAACTACACAGATACGCAGTATTTT
NA | NA | TRBJ2-7 | TRBV27 | CASTSVADNYEQYF | TGTGCCAGCACCTCGGTAGCGGATAACTACGAGCAGTACTTC
once | TRBD1 | TRBJ2-7 | TRBV4-1 | CASSQGQGAGEQYF | TGCGCCAGCAGCCAAGGACAGGGGGCCGGCGAGCAGTACTTC
few | TRBD2 | TRBJ2-7 | TRBV5-5 | CASSRTSGKSYEQYF | TGTGCCAGCAGCCGGACTAGCGGGAAATCCTACGAGCAGTACTTC
NA | NA | TRBJ1-1 | TRBV6-5 | CASSPRGMTEAFF | TGTGCCAGCAGTCCCAGGGGAATGACTGAAGCTTTCTTT
NA | NA | TRBJ2-7 | TRBV21-1 | CASNGGVIYEQYF | TGTGCCAGCAACGGGGGAGTGATCTACGAGCAGTACTTC
NA | TRBD2 | TRBJ2-7 | TRBV19 | CASSPGLAVIYGQYF | TGTGCCAGTAGTCCCGGACTAGCGGTTATCTACGGGCAGTACTTC
NA | NA | TRBJ1-1 | TRBV27 | CASSLYFGHTEAFF | TGTGCCAGCAGTTTATATTTTGGGCACACTGAAGCTTTCTTT
NA | NA | TRBJ1-2 | TRBV27 | CASSLRGGSYTF | TGTGCCAGCAGTTTACGGGGAGGGAGCTACACCTTC
NA | NA | TRBJ2-4 | TRBV21-1 | CASSMRQTGSTKNIQYF | TGTGCCAGCAGCATGCGACAGACCGGCTCGACTAAAAACATTCAGTACTTC
NA | TRBD2 | TRBJ2-7 | TRBV7-2 | CASTSGGLYEQYF | TGTGCCAGCACTAGCGGGGGACTCTACGAGCAGTACTTC
NA | NA | TRBJ1-2 | TRBV9 | CASSPLTGPSYTF | TGTGCCAGCAGCCCCCTGACAGGTCCGAGCTACACCTTC
few | NA | TRBJ1-1 | TRBV5-5 | CASSLLPANEAFF | TGTGCCAGCAGCTTGCTTCCTGCGAATGAAGCTTTCTTT
NA | NA | TRBJ1-1 | TRBV20-1 | CSAGPNTEAFF | TGCAGTGCTGGACCGAACACTGAAGCTTTCTTT
NA | TRBD1 | TRBJ2-7 | TRBV15 | CATSSRGSPYEQYF | TGTGCCACCAGCAGCAGGGGGAGTCCCTACGAGCAGTACTTC
NA | TRBD1 | TRBJ2-5 | TRBV28 | CASSFGQGFLQETQYF | TGTGCCAGCAGTTTTGGACAGGGGTTTCTCCAAGAGACCCAGTACTTC
NA | NA | TRBJ1-4 | TRBV2 | CAASRGATNEKLFF | TGTGCCGCATCTAGAGGAGCAACTAATGAAAAACTGTTTTTT
NA | NA | TRBJ1-2 | TRBV19 | CATIDRLVGYTF | TGTGCCACCATAGACAGGTTGGTTGGCTACACCTTC
NA | TRBD2 | TRBJ2-5 | TRBV19 | CASSIGTSYRDQETQYF | TGTGCCAGTAGTATCGGGACTAGCTATCGAGACCAGGAGACCCAGTACTTC
NA | TRBD1 | TRBJ1-1 | TRBV4-1 | CASSQKPGQVLEAFF | TGCGCCAGCAGCCAAAAGCCCGGACAGGTTCTTGAAGCTTTCTTT
NA | NA | TRBJ1-5 | TRBV6-6 | CASSGGRQPQHF | TGTGCCAGCAGTGGGGGACGTCAGCCCCAGCATTTT
once | NA | TRBJ2-1 | TRBV10-1 | CASSESRYSEQFF | TGCGCCAGCAGTGAGTCGAGATATTCGGAGCAGTTCTTC
NA | TRBD1 | TRBJ1-1 | TRBV4-1 | CASTQDRGYTEAFF | TGCGCCAGCACCCAGGACAGGGGTTACACTGAAGCTTTCTTT
NA | TRBD1 | TRBJ1-1 | TRBV4-1 | CASSLKTGGVEAFF | TGCGCCAGCAGCCTTAAGACAGGGGGCGTTGAAGCTTTCTTT
once | TRBD2 | TRBJ2-3 | TRBV28 | CASSTQDGGGYNTQYF | TGTGCCAGCAGTACCCAAGACGGGGGGGGCTATAATACGCAGTATTTT
NA | NA | TRBJ2-3 | TRBV2 | CASSEVSLPTDTQYF | TGTGCCAGCAGTGAAGTCAGTCTACCCACAGATACGCAGTATTTT